The rows below give T cell receptor beta chains drawn from one sample of a study of cytotoxic CD8 clonotypes in ibrutinib-treated CLL. Sequenced by immunoSEQ multiplex PCR; TCRdb stores in-frame clones only, minus some. The sample has approximately 100,000 clones; approximately 80% are singletons. This specimen was PBMCs, taken after 24 months of ibrutinib treatment. These receptor sequences come from a human donor with chronic lymphocytic leukemia. CDR3s include the opening cysteine and the closing phenylalanine or tryptophan. A D gene is named only where the DNA matches it firmly. Not all rows give a size; the values are once, few, many and, for expanded clones, a class.

-	-	TRBV2	TRBJ2-7	TGTGCCAGCAGCGTCGGCGTGGGACTTGGCTCCTACGAGCAGTACTTC	CASSVGVGLGSYEQYF
-	-	TRBV6-1	TRBJ1-3	TGTGCCAGCAGTGAATCTCCGAGAAACACCATATATTTT	CASSESPRNTIYF
-	-	TRBV2	TRBJ1-1	TGTGCCAGCTCACCTGGAGGGTGGTCCACTGAAGCTTTCTTT	CASSPGGWSTEAFF
TRBD1	-	TRBV5-6	TRBJ2-7	TGTGCCAGCAGCCGCCGACAGGGAACCTACGAGCAGTACTTC	CASSRRQGTYEQYF
-	few	TRBV27	TRBJ2-1	TGTGCCAGCCGGTCCGGTTTTGGGTCCCGTCGGGAACAGTTCTTC	CASRSGFGSRREQFF
TRBD1	-	TRBV6-5	TRBJ1-6	TGTGCCAGCAGTATCGACAGGGCCTATAATTCACCCCTCCACTTT	CASSIDRAYNSPLHF
-	-	TRBV5-4	TRBJ2-2	TGTGCCAGCAGCTTGCGGGGCATGGTCGGGAGAAACACCGGGGAGCTGTTTTTT	CASSLRGMVGRNTGELFF
TRBD1	-	TRBV5-1	TRBJ2-7	TGCGCCAGCAGCGCCCTGACAGGGACCCTTTACGAGCAGTACTTC	CASSALTGTLYEQYF
-	-	TRBV10-3	TRBJ2-7	TGTGCCATCGGGAGCCCCTACGAGCAGTACTTC	CAIGSPYEQYF
-	-	TRBV4-1	TRBJ1-5	TGCGCCAGCAGCCAAGATCCGGATCCATCCCTTTTCAATCAGCCCCAGCATTTT	CASSQDPDPSLFNQPQHF
TRBD1	-	TRBV18	TRBJ1-2	TGTGCCAGCTCACCCGGGACAGGGAACTATGGCTACACCTTC	CASSPGTGNYGYTF
TRBD1	few	TRBV11-2	TRBJ1-4	TGTGCCAGCAGCTCGGGACCGAACAGGGGAGGAGAAAAACTGTTTTTT	CASSSGPNRGGEKLFF
-	-	TRBV27	TRBJ1-5	TGTGCCAGCAGTTCCCAGGGATTTCAGCCCCAGCATTTT	CASSSQGFQPQHF
TRBD2	-	TRBV7-2	TRBJ2-1	TGTGCCAGCAGCTTAGCGCGGCTAGCGGGATACAATGAGCAGTTCTTC	CASSLARLAGYNEQFF
-	once	TRBV15	TRBJ1-3	TGTGCCACCAGCAGAGATAGGGGCCGTGATCCGGGAAACACCATATATTTT	CATSRDRGRDPGNTIYF
TRBD1	-	TRBV11-1	TRBJ2-2	TGTGCCAGCAGCTCCCCCGGACAGGGGTCCGGCGGGGAGCTGTTTTTT	CASSSPGQGSGGELFF
-	few	TRBV19	TRBJ1-5	TGTGCCAGTAGTGGGGTTGGCCCCCAGCATTTT	CASSGVGPQHF
-	-	TRBV7-9	TRBJ1-1	TGTGCCAGCAGCTATCATCGGCTGATGAACACTGAAGCTTTCTTT	CASSYHRLMNTEAFF
TRBD1	few	TRBV10-3	TRBJ1-5	TGTGCCATCAGTCCGACAGGGGATAGTCAGCCCCAGCATTTT	CAISPTGDSQPQHF
TRBD2	-	TRBV28	TRBJ2-1	TGTGCCAGCAGCCGTACGAGGGGACTAGCGGGAAACAATGAGCAGTTCTTC	CASSRTRGLAGNNEQFF
TRBD1	-	TRBV27	TRBJ1-2	TGTGCCAGCGGCGGGACAGGGGCTAACTATGGCTACACCTTC	CASGGTGANYGYTF
-	-	TRBV6-6	TRBJ1-1	TGTGCCAGCAGTTACCAGGGGCACACTGAAGCTTTCTTT	CASSYQGHTEAFF
-	few	TRBV29-1	TRBJ1-1	TGCAGCGCCCCGAACAGCTTCGGCACTGAAGCTTTCTTT	CSAPNSFGTEAFF
-	-	TRBV6-6	TRBJ1-2	TGTGCCAGCAGTTACTCAGGGTTTGGCTACACCTTC	CASSYSGFGYTF
TRBD2	-	TRBV23-1	TRBJ2-7	TGCGCCAGCAGTGAGATCCGGGGGGGCTACGAGCAGTACTTC	CASSEIRGGYEQYF
-	once	TRBV28	TRBJ1-1	TGTGCCAGCCAAGACAGGCGGGACACTGAAGCTTTCTTT	CASQDRRDTEAFF
-	-	TRBV30	TRBJ2-2	TGTGCCTGGAGTGTACATCGGGGGGCGGCACACCGGGGAGCTGTTTTT	CAWSVHRGAAHRGAVF
-	-	TRBV15	TRBJ1-2	TGTGCCACCAGCACGGCCCCCGGGTTGAACTATGGCTACACCTTC	CATSTAPGLNYGYTF
TRBD1	-	TRBV5-1	TRBJ2-7	TGCGCCAGCAGCACAGGACAGGGGGCTAGTCGCGAGCAGTACTTC	CASSTGQGASREQYF
-	-	TRBV18	TRBJ2-3	TGTGCCAGCTCACCTACCCGGGGGATTACAGATACGCAGTATTTT	CASSPTRGITDTQYF
-	-	TRBV4-1	TRBJ1-5	TGCGCCAGCAGCCAAGTTATACAGGGTCAGCCCCAGCATTTT	CASSQVIQGQPQHF
-	-	TRBV4-1	TRBJ1-2	TGCGCCAGCAGCGCCAGGGATGGGGGCTATGGCTACACCTTC	CASSARDGGYGYTF
TRBD1	-	TRBV28	TRBJ1-5	TGTGCCAGCAGTCCGCCTGGACAGGTTGGCAATCAGCCCCAGCATTTT	CASSPPGQVGNQPQHF
-	-	TRBV7-2	TRBJ1-2	TGTGCCAGCAGCTTAGATCGTCAGGATCACTATGGCTACACCTTC	CASSLDRQDHYGYTF
-	-	TRBV7-9	TRBJ2-1	TGTGCCAGCAGCTTAGACGCTCGGGGAACACGGGGACGCAATGAGCAGTTCTTC	CASSLDARGTRGRNEQFF
-	-	TRBV15	TRBJ2-7	TGTGCCACCAGCAAAGGGGGGGGCAGGTCGCGCTCCTACGAGCAGTACTTC	CATSKGGGRSRSYEQYF
-	few	TRBV28	TRBJ2-7	TGTGCCAGCAGTTCCGGGAGCTTCTCCTACGAGCAGTACTTC	CASSSGSFSYEQYF
TRBD2	-	TRBV19	TRBJ2-4	TGTGCCAGTAGTACCCCCCCGCGACTAGCGGGAGGGCCCCTAGCCAAAAACATTCAGTACTTC	CASSTPPRLAGGPLAKNIQYF
TRBD1	-	TRBV4-2	TRBJ2-7	TGTGCCAGCAGCCAACCTACGGGACAGGGATACGAGCAGTACTTC	CASSQPTGQGYEQYF
TRBD1	-	TRBV2	TRBJ2-1	TGTGCCAGCAGCCCCGGGACAGAGCTCAATGAGCAGTTCTTC	CASSPGTELNEQFF
-	-	TRBV7-2	TRBJ2-7	TGTGCCAGCAGCTTCCTGACGGATTCCTACGAGCAGTACTTC	CASSFLTDSYEQYF
TRBD2	few	TRBV5-6	TRBJ2-7	TGTGCCAGCAGCCTGGGACTAGCGGGTACCTACGAGCAGTACTTC	CASSLGLAGTYEQYF
TRBD1	-	TRBV29-1	TRBJ2-7	TGCAGCGTTGAGGGACAGGGTCTCTACGAGCAGTACTTC	CSVEGQGLYEQYF
-	-	TRBV5-6	TRBJ1-5	TGTGCCAGCAGCAAACAAGAACTAGGCAATCAGCCCCAGCATTTT	CASSKQELGNQPQHF
-	-	TRBV5-6	TRBJ1-4	TGTGCCAGCAGCTCAAATGAAAAACTGTTTTTT	CASSSNEKLFF
TRBD1	few	TRBV6-1	TRBJ1-2	TGTGCCAGCACCACAGGGGGCAACTATGGCTACACCTTC	CASTTGGNYGYTF
-	-	TRBV9	TRBJ1-1	TGTGCCAGCAGCGTAGTGGCGGGGAACACTGAAGCTTTCTTT	CASSVVAGNTEAFF
-	-	TRBV21-1	TRBJ1-2	TGTGCCAGCAGCGGAAGCTATAACAGGGTCTATTGTGGTTACACCTTC	CASSGSYNRVYCGYTF
-	-	TRBV9	TRBJ1-1	TGTGCCAGCAGCGTAGGTACGGAGACTGAAGCTTTCTTT	CASSVGTETEAFF
-	-	TRBV21-1	TRBJ2-7	TGTGCCAGCAGCACATCGTACGAGCAGTACTTC	CASSTSYEQYF
-	-	TRBV30	TRBJ1-1	TGTGCCTGGAGTAAAGGATACGAAGCTTTCTTT	CAWSKGYEAFF
-	-	TRBV7-9	TRBJ1-2	TGTGCCAGCAGCTTAGAAGGCACTTCCTATGGCTACACCTTC	CASSLEGTSYGYTF
TRBD1	-	TRBV7-2	TRBJ2-7	TGTGCCAGCAGCTCGCGACCTTCCGGGACAGGGCGCTACGAGCAGTACTTC	CASSSRPSGTGRYEQYF